Described below is a single TCR beta chain sequence and its context. Its target is not known. This record comes from a study of identical twins. Using its own MiXCR run on the 5' RACE reads, TCRdb lists one record per CDR3 protein. The repertoire includes hundreds of thousands of distinct CDR3 sequences, roughly 18% of them detected once, and under 15% sits in the top ten. The germline V gene has CDR1 SGDLS and CDR2 YYNGEE. The length of the CDR3 is 15 residues. Deletions cut 0 bases from V and 5 bases from J, with 11 bases between. Whole-study findings and limits: Excess twin sharing in beta out-of-frame sequences was weaker.

The sample also formed part of further work on T cells expressing NK-cell markers. From that report: The same clonotypes also predominated in the CD3+CD56-NKG2C+ fraction of a handful of donors.

The rearrangement joins TRBV9 to TRBJ2-2, with D possibly matching TRBD1 (7 bases). This receptor was identified in a woman under 30 in good health. Sequenced material: PBMCs. The CDR3 region is CASSVGQGGTGELFF. The CDR3 DNA is TGTGCCAGCAGCGTAGGGCAGGGGGGAACCGGGGAGCTGTTTTTT.